This T cell receptor beta chain was captured by sequencing in a study of neurological immune-mediated disorders. Germline lookup yields CDR1 SGHVS and CDR2 FQNEAQ. There are 15 residues in the CDR3. Between the trimmed V and J ends, which lost 2 bases and 6 bases, there was a span of 11 bases. This clonotype came up many times. The making of cDNA relied on 5'RACE with 10-nucleotide random UMIs. Every sequencing run returned over 180 million TCR-beta sequences, which were derived from 15-18 subjects. TCRdb redid the calling of the 5' RACE reads with MiXCR, one entry per CDR3 protein. The sample consists of around 29,000 distinct CDR3 sequences, about 6% of them appearing once.

The receptor was isolated from a woman aged 50 to 60 in good health. The gene calls are TRBV7-8 and TRBJ1-6; D unresolved. The sample comprised CD4+ T cells from blood. Here the CDR3 reads CASSLRLGFNSPLHF. In nucleotides, the CDR3 is TGTGCCAGCAGCTTAAGATTAGGGTTTAATTCACCCCTCCACTTT. Based on the CDR3 plus reference TRBV7-8 and TRBJ1-6, the full variable domain is GAGVSQSPRYKVAKRGQDVALRCDPISGHVSLFWYQQALGQGPEFLTYFQNEAQLDKSGLPSDRFFAERPEGSVSTLKIQRTQQEDSAVYLCASSLRLGFNSPLHFGNGTRLTVT.